The rows below give T cell receptor beta chains drawn from one sample of a study of neurological immune-mediated disorders. TCRdb called the 5' RACE reads again in MiXCR, with one record for every CDR3 protein. The sample contains 26,000 or so distinct CDR3 sequences, roughly 20% of which appear only once. The sample consisted of PBMCs. All receptors come from a woman in her sixties or seventies in good health. The CDR3 runs from the conserved cysteine through the conserved F or W. A D gene is named only where the DNA matches it firmly. Size is omitted from some rows. Given values are once, few, many or a class for expanded clones.

j_gene: TRBJ2-3
v_gene: TRBV5-1
d_gene: NA
abundance: many
CDR3aa: CASSLGQMGDTQYF
CDR3nt: TGCGCCAGCAGCTTGGGACAGATGGGAGATACGCAGTATTTT

j_gene: TRBJ2-5
v_gene: TRBV20-1
d_gene: NA
abundance: NA
CDR3aa: CSAREFPTGTKYF
CDR3nt: TGCAGTGCTAGAGAGTTCCCGACGGGGACCAAGTACTTC

j_gene: TRBJ1-1
v_gene: TRBV9
d_gene: TRBD1
abundance: many
CDR3aa: CASSPGTGTTEAFF
CDR3nt: TGTGCCAGCAGCCCAGGGACAGGAACCACTGAAGCTTTCTTT

j_gene: TRBJ2-5
v_gene: TRBV18
d_gene: NA
abundance: many
CDR3aa: CASSRTAEETQYF
CDR3nt: TGTGCCAGCTCTCGAACGGCAGAAGAGACCCAGTACTTC

j_gene: TRBJ2-7
v_gene: TRBV11-2
d_gene: TRBD1
abundance: NA
CDR3aa: CASSRYKGQPYEQYF
CDR3nt: TGTGCCAGCAGCCGATACAAGGGACAGCCTTACGAGCAGTACTTC

j_gene: TRBJ2-7
v_gene: TRBV7-6
d_gene: NA
abundance: many
CDR3aa: CASSLTAPSYEQYF
CDR3nt: TGTGCCAGCAGCCTCACAGCCCCCTCCTACGAGCAGTACTTC

j_gene: TRBJ2-2
v_gene: TRBV5-1
d_gene: NA
abundance: many
CDR3aa: CASSLSPNTGELFF
CDR3nt: TGCGCCAGCAGCTTGAGCCCAAACACCGGGGAGCTGTTTTTT

j_gene: TRBJ1-2
v_gene: TRBV20-1
d_gene: TRBD1
abundance: many
CDR3aa: CSARRQGGVHGYTF
CDR3nt: TGCAGTGCTAGAAGACAGGGGGGTGTCCATGGCTACACCTTC

j_gene: TRBJ2-2
v_gene: TRBV28
d_gene: NA
abundance: many
CDR3aa: CASSSAGVNTGELFF
CDR3nt: TGTGCCAGCAGCTCGGCAGGGGTAAACACCGGGGAGCTGTTTTTT

j_gene: TRBJ2-7
v_gene: TRBV3-1
d_gene: TRBD2
abundance: NA
CDR3aa: CASSQAPFLAGVHYEQYF
CDR3nt: TGTGCCAGCAGCCAGGCACCGTTCTTAGCGGGTGTTCACTACGAGCAGTACTTC

j_gene: TRBJ1-5
v_gene: TRBV4-3
d_gene: NA
abundance: many
CDR3aa: CASSQGWRQPQHF
CDR3nt: TGCGCCAGCAGCCAAGGATGGAGGCAGCCCCAGCATTTT

j_gene: TRBJ2-6
v_gene: TRBV4-2
d_gene: TRBD2
abundance: NA
CDR3aa: CASSPGDSSGTYGANVLTF
CDR3nt: TGTGCCAGCAGCCCCGGGGATTCTAGCGGGACGTATGGGGCCAACGTCCTGACTTTC

j_gene: TRBJ2-3
v_gene: TRBV18
d_gene: NA
abundance: NA
CDR3aa: CASSPRYGVLTSTDTQYF
CDR3nt: TGTGCCAGCTCACCCCGCTACGGGGTCCTGACCAGCACAGATACGCAGTATTTT

j_gene: TRBJ2-1
v_gene: TRBV29-1
d_gene: TRBD2
abundance: many
CDR3aa: CSVERGGGRQSKQFF
CDR3nt: TGCAGCGTTGAACGGGGGGGTGGGAGACAATCCAAGCAGTTCTTC